These 26 T cell receptor beta chains share one sample of origin, sequenced in a study of cytomegalovirus exposure and HLA in healthy donors (dated by TCRdb to about 2017). The library was made by the immunoSEQ multiplex PCR assay. TCRdb carries this immuneACCESS record with in-frame sequences only. Its versions omit some clonotypes, under half of them owing to an unresolved V gene in the studies checked, with the rest unexplained. The table for this sample lists about 140,000 clones; around 85% of them were counted only once. Jointly, the top ten make up nearly 3% of the sample. The sample consisted of PBMCs. The receptors come from a man aged 18 to 35 in good health and CMV-seronegative.

The chain combines TRBV27 with TRBJ2-1, with TRBD2 matching 14 bases. This CDR3 spans 16 amino acids. The V gene's germline CDR1 is MNHEY and CDR2 SMNVEV (reference sequence). The J segment lost 9 bases and the V segment lost 4 bases, leaving 8 bases of the junction unmatched. The CDR3 DNA follows: TGTGCCAGCAGTTCGTCGACTAGCGGGAGGGTCGGTGAGCAGTTCTTC. It is translated as CASSSSTSGRVGEQFF.

The genes are TRBV6-6 and TRBJ2-7; tentatively, D is TRBD2 (5 bases). The CDR3 has 13 residues. CDR1 is MNHNY and CDR2 is SVGAGI in the germline V gene (reference sequence). V lost 8 bases, J lost 5 bases, and 16 bases lay in between. CDR3 protein: CASHAASPNEQYF. In DNA, the CDR3 is TGTGCCAGCCACGCGGCTAGCCCCAACGAGCAGTACTTC.

This clone was observed a single time. V and J are TRBV2 and TRBJ2-3; 11 nucleotides match TRBD2. Germline trimming cut 4 bases from V and 1 base from J; bases unmatched to any gene: 16. The germline V gene has CDR1 SNHLY and CDR2 FYNNEI. The CDR3 sequence is 20 residues long. CDR3 coding DNA: TGTGCCAGCAGTGGGGGTTTAGCGGGAGGGCCGGGGTATGGCACAGATACGCAGTATTTT. This sequence encodes CASSGGLAGGPGYGTDTQYF.

The V and J genes are TRBV11-3 and TRBJ2-7; possible D gene TRBD2, 6 bases. The V and J ends lost 4 bases and 5 bases respectively, with 12 bases between them. Per germline, CDR1 SGHNT and CDR2 YENEEA. The CDR3 has 13 residues. The CDR3 nucleotides are TGTGCCAGCAGCTGGGGCTCGGGGGACGAGCAGTACTTC. It specifies CASSWGSGDEQYF.

This chain joins TRBV19 and TRBJ2-2; the D is unclear. This CDR3 region has 12 residues. Between the trimmed V and J ends, which lost 6 bases and 15 bases, there was a span of 17 bases. CDR1 and CDR2 (germline): LNHDA, SQIVND (reference sequence). The CDR3 sequence: CASRSPGGGMFF. The CDR3 region has the DNA TGTGCCAGTAGGAGTCCTGGCGGCGGAATGTTTTTT.

V usage is TRBV5-1 and J usage is TRBJ2-7, with 7 positions matching TRBD1. The J segment lost 1 base and the V segment lost 0 bases, leaving 16 bases of the junction unmatched. Germline V CDR1 and CDR2: SGHRS, YFSETQ. The CDR3 extends over 19 amino acids. The CDR3 region is CASSLGLTGSLSPSYEQYF. The DNA for the CDR3 is TGCGCCAGCAGCTTGGGCCTGACAGGGAGCTTATCCCCTTCCTACGAGCAGTACTTC. The full variable domain, in which reference TRBV5-1 and TRBJ2-7 provide the parts outside the CDR3, is KAGVTQTPRYLIKTRGQQVTLSCSPISGHRSVSWYQQTPGQGLQFLFEYFSETQRNKGNFPGRFSGRQFSNSRSEMNVSTLELGDSALYLCASSLGLTGSLSPSYEQYFGPGTRLTVT.

The chain employs TRBV5-1 and TRBJ2-5; 7 bases agree with TRBD2. This CDR3 region has 18 residues. Germline CDR1 and CDR2: SGHRS and YFSETQ. Losses at the gene ends were 4 bases for V and 5 bases for J; bases not matched to a gene: 20. The CDR3 sequence: CASSPGSRSGPAGETQYF. The DNA of the CDR3 is TGCGCCAGCAGCCCGGGATCGCGTAGCGGGCCCGCCGGGGAGACCCAGTACTTC.

The CDR3 DNA follows: TGTGCCAGCACCCTAGTTTCCCAGCTCCACGAGCAGTACTTC. Its protein product is CASTLVSQLHEQYF. This chain joins TRBV7-9 and TRBJ2-7; D remains unclear. Trimming cost V 7 bases and J 5 bases, with 18 bases left between them. Germline CDR1 and CDR2: SEHNR and FQNEAQ (reference sequence). The CDR3 spans 14 residues.

The V call is TRBV5-1, the J call TRBJ2-7; TRBD1 matches at 10 bases. This CDR3 region has 15 residues. CDR1 and CDR2 (germline): SGHRS, YFSETQ. With 3 bases clipped from V and 6 bases from J, the junction kept 9 bases outside the gene matches. The CDR3 coding sequence is TGCGCCAGCAGCTACGGACAGGGGGGGATTGGCGAGCAGTACTTC. This codes for CASSYGQGGIGEQYF.

The gene calls are TRBV6-4 and TRBJ2-3, with TRBD2 identical over 14 bases. The germline gives CDR1 MRHNA, CDR2 SNTAGT. V was pared by 6 bases and J by 4 bases, with 6 bases of the junction left unmatched. The CDR3 length is 16 residues. The CDR3 DNA follows: TGTGCCAGCAGGCTGACTAGCGGGAGGGGTTCAGATACGCAGTATTTT. As protein: CASRLTSGRGSDTQYF.

The V gene is TRBV18, the J gene TRBJ1-6; D is unclear. Per germline, CDR1 KGHSH and CDR2 LQKENI. The CDR3 spans 12 residues. The V and J ends lost 6 bases and 8 bases respectively, with 8 bases between them. CDR3 amino acids: CASSRGYSPLHF. The CDR3 DNA is TGTGCCAGCTCCCGGGGATATTCACCCCTCCACTTT.

To note about this clone: Other DNA sequences in the sample encode the same CDR3. The V call is TRBV5-1, the J call TRBJ1-1, with TRBD1 as a possible D gene (6 bases). The CDR3 consists of 13 residues. Germline CDR1 reads SGHRS; CDR2 reads YFSETQ. With 2 bases removed from V and 1 base from J, the gap between germline ends came to 6 bases. CDR3 coding DNA: TGCGCCAGCAGCTTACAGGGGAACACTGAAGCTTTCTTT. It translates to CASSLQGNTEAFF.

The chain uses TRBV28 and TRBJ2-1; TRBD2 matches at 10 bases. This CDR3 is 14 amino acids long. J lost 12 bases, V lost 2 bases, and 7 bases had no gene match. CDR1 MDHEN and CDR2 SYDVKM come from the germline V gene. The CDR3 DNA reads as TGTGCCAGCAGTTTAGGGGGAATAGCGGGAGGGCAGTTCTTC. Translating gives CASSLGGIAGGQFF.

This clone was counted between two and nine times. The rearrangement links TRBV6-1 to TRBJ1-1; D not resolved. V lost 5 bases to trimming and J lost 5 bases, with 15 bases between them. CDR1 MNHNS and CDR2 SASEGT come from the germline V gene. This CDR3 contains 14 residues. The DNA for the CDR3 is TGTGCCAGCAGTTATACTGCAGGTGGGACTGAAGCTTTCTTT. Protein: CASSYTAGGTEAFF.

The rearrangement uses TRBV28 and TRBJ1-2; D call uncertain. Trimming shortened V by 9 bases and J by 4 bases, and 12 bases separated the two germline ends. This CDR3 region has 12 residues. Germline V gene sequence: CDR1 MDHEN, CDR2 SYDVKM. CDR3 sequence reads: CASREYGYGYTF. For the CDR3, the DNA is TGTGCCAGTCGGGAGTATGGCTATGGCTACACCTTC.

Here the CDR3 DNA reads TGTGCCAGCAGTGTATGGGAAGCGGGAAACCTGCAGTATTTT. It codes for CASSVWEAGNLQYF. The rearrangement uses TRBV2 and TRBJ2-3; 7 nucleotides match TRBD2. Germline V gene sequence: CDR1 SNHLY, CDR2 FYNNEI. The CDR3 spans 14 residues. The junction had 12 bases not matched to a gene; V was cut back by 4 bases and J by 11 bases.

This clone was seen a few times. The CDR3 DNA reads TGTGCCAGCAGCGGTCCAGAGCAGTACTTC. Translated: CASSGPEQYF. The chain employs TRBV6-1 and TRBJ2-7; D unclear. The CDR3 contains 10 residues. From germline, CDR1 is MNHNS and CDR2 SASEGT. V was cut by 6 bases and J by 7 bases, with 7 bases left in between.

The chain links TRBV7-9 to TRBJ1-1, with 8 bases aligning to TRBD1. The germline CDR1 and CDR2 sequences are SEHNR and FQNEAQ (reference sequence). Trimming at V came to 5 bases and at J to 10 bases, leaving 6 bases not matched to a gene. This CDR3 region has 12 residues. Here the CDR3 reads CASSTQGAVAFF. In DNA form, the CDR3 reads TGTGCCAGCAGCACCCAGGGGGCAGTAGCTTTCTTT.

This clone was recorded only once. This rearrangement joins TRBV9 to TRBJ2-1; tentative D call: TRBD1 (6 bases). V lost 0 bases, J lost 3 bases, and 13 bases lay in between. This CDR3 spans 16 amino acids. Germline values: CDR1 SGDLS, CDR2 YYNGEE. CDR3 residues: CASSVANGQIYNEQFF. For the CDR3, the DNA is TGTGCCAGCAGCGTAGCCAATGGACAGATCTACAATGAGCAGTTCTTC.

There are a few counts of this clone. The chain carries TRBV2 and TRBJ2-3; 7 bases line up with TRBD2. Per the germline V gene, CDR1 is SNHLY and CDR2 is FYNNEI. V lost 9 bases and J lost 0; bases outside the gene matches: 3. This CDR3 comprises 13 residues. Written as DNA, the CDR3 is TGTGCCAGGGGGACTACTAGCACAGATACGCAGTATTTT. Translation gives CARGTTSTDTQYF.

The chain uses TRBV23-1 and TRBJ2-1; TRBD2 aligns across 10 bases. TRBV23-1 carries the ORF label, with uncertain function. The CDR3 has 14 residues. V was clipped by 6 bases and J by 7 bases; unmatched bases: 6. The CDR3 spells CASSPSGRGNEQFF. The CDR3 DNA is TGCGCCAGCAGCCCTAGCGGGAGAGGGAATGAGCAGTTCTTC.

The gene calls are TRBV27 and TRBJ1-1; TRBD1 might be the D (6 bases). The V and J ends lost 2 bases and 0 bases respectively, with 13 bases between them. The CDR3 runs 16 residues. CDR1 is MNHEY and CDR2 is SMNVEV in the germline V gene (reference sequence). The CDR3 bases are TGTGCCAGCAGTTTAGGAATGACAGGTATGAACACTGAAGCTTTCTTT. Its translation: CASSLGMTGMNTEAFF.

The chain joins TRBV2 to TRBJ2-5, with 8 bases lining up with TRBD2. The J segment lost 7 bases and the V segment lost 1 base, leaving 8 bases of the junction unmatched. This CDR3 is 15 amino acids long. CDR1 is SNHLY, CDR2 FYNNEI, per germline. CDR3 residues: CASSEETSGLGTQYF. In DNA, the CDR3 is TGTGCCAGCAGTGAAGAAACTAGCGGTCTCGGGACCCAGTACTTC.

The V and J genes are TRBV6-4 and TRBJ2-3; tentatively, D is TRBD1 (6 bases). Per germline, CDR1 MRHNA and CDR2 SNTAGT. Trimming removed 8 bases at V and 5 bases at J, with 14 bases between. The CDR3 sequence is 13 residues long. This chain's CDR3 is CASARRGGDTQYF. The CDR3 DNA reads as TGTGCCAGCGCCCGCCGAGGGGGAGATACGCAGTATTTT.

The rearrangement uses TRBV5-1 and TRBJ1-4; possibly TRBD1 for D (6 bases). Per the germline V gene, CDR1 is SGHRS and CDR2 is YFSETQ. The ends were cut back, 7 bases at V and 3 bases at J, with 10 bases in the middle. The CDR3 extends over 13 amino acids. CDR3 protein: CASADSSNEKLFF. Here the CDR3 DNA reads TGCGCCAGCGCGGACAGCTCTAATGAAAAACTGTTTTTT.

The chain is built from TRBV9 and TRBJ1-5; TRBD1 aligns across 9 bases. CDR1 SGDLS and CDR2 YYNGEE come from the germline V gene. The CDR3 loop spans 18 amino acids. V gave up 4 bases and J gave up 6 bases; unmatched junction bases: 17. Here the CDR3 DNA reads TGTGCCAGCAGCAGACCGGGACAGGGCTTGGATTGTTGTCAGCCCCAGCATTTT. Its protein product is CASSRPGQGLDCCQPQHF.